One T cell receptor beta chain is described in this entry. As yet, its antigen is unknown. The data originate from a study of cytomegalovirus exposure and HLA in healthy donors. Study-wide findings and caveats: Most TCR sequences proved rare, with some public TCRs found in many donors. Earlier analysis looked at TCR beta V segments, and most were productive about 87% or about 30% of the time.

V dropped 3 bases and J dropped 6; count of bases not matched to a gene: 8. CDR1 and CDR2 from the germline V gene are LNHDA and SQIVND (reference sequence). The CDR3 totals 15 residues. Donors sampled were nominally healthy, though unrecorded immune exposures were likely. 60 Vbeta and 13 Jbeta primers were used in PCR. The protocol was immunoSEQ multiplex PCR, while the TCRdb copy is restricted to in-frame clones and leaves out a portion. The sample yields 150,000 to 200,000 clones, about 80% seen once. Specimen: PBMCs. The gene calls are TRBV19 and TRBJ1-5, with 7 positions matching TRBD1. This receptor was obtained from a woman aged 40-49 years in good health and CMV-seronegative. CDR3 DNA sequence: TGTGCCAGTAGTATCATAGGGGGCGAGTCTCAGCCCCAGCATTTT. Translating gives CASSIIGGESQPQHF. Full variable domain (remainder filled in from reference TRBV19 and TRBJ1-5): DGGITQSPKYLFRKEGQNVTLSCEQNLNHDAMYWYRQDPGQGLRLIYYSQIVNDFQKGDIAEGYSVSREKKESFPLTVTSAQKNPTAFYLCASSIIGGESQPQHFGDGTRLSIL.